The 32 T cell receptor beta chains given below trace back to one sample, sequenced in a study of T cell responses to AZD1222 COVID-19 vaccine. The method was immunoSEQ multiplex PCR; TCRdb's version includes in-frame clones alone and lacks a portion of them. The table records about 100,000 clones, approximately 87% of them present only once. The material was peripheral blood, obtained on day 0 of AZD1222 vaccination. The receptors were gathered from an adult in good health.

The genes are TRBV11-2 and TRBJ2-7; D unresolved. This CDR3 has 14 amino acids. V lost 2 bases and J 1 base, leaving 9 bases between the germline ends. CDR1 and CDR2 from the germline V gene are SGHAT and FQNNGV. The CDR3 protein is CASSLIDRSYEQYF. DNA of the CDR3: TGTGCCAGCAGCTTAATCGACCGATCCTACGAGCAGTACTTC.

This chain links TRBV6-5 with TRBJ2-1; possibly TRBD2 for D (6 bases). V dropped 6 bases and J dropped 12 bases, with 15 bases sitting between them. Looked up from germline, CDR1 is MNHEY and CDR2 is SVGAGI. The CDR3 extends over 12 amino acids. The CDR3 DNA sequence: TGTGCCAGCAGGGGGACTGCCAAGGGGCAGTTCTTC. This codes for CASRGTAKGQFF.

This chain connects TRBV5-1 to TRBJ2-2, with a weak D call TRBD1 (6 bases). CDR1 is SGHRS, CDR2 YFSETQ, per germline. The CDR3 loop spans 15 amino acids. V lost 0 bases and J 3 bases, leaving 9 bases between the germline ends. CDR3: CASSLEAGDTGELFF. In DNA, the CDR3 is TGCGCCAGCAGCTTGGAGGCAGGGGACACCGGGGAGCTGTTTTTT.

This clone was counted between two and nine times. This rearrangement joins TRBV21-1 to TRBJ1-3; the table's D call, TRBD1, has no DNA check behind it. TRBV21-1 is marked as a pseudogene. The CDR3 has 15 amino acids. This CDR3 is CASSKGQGAGNTIYF. In nucleotides, the CDR3 is TGTGCCAGCAGCAAGGGACAGGGGGCTGGAAACACCATATATTTT.

The rearrangement links TRBV6-4 to TRBJ2-3; D is perhaps TRBD1 (5 bases). The CDR3 has 15 residues. Trimming took off 4 bases at V and 6 bases at J, with 17 bases between the two ends. Germline V gene lookup returns CDR1 MRHNA and CDR2 SNTAGT. The CDR3 region is CASSGAGATRDTQYF. The CDR3, as DNA: TGTGCCAGCAGTGGTGCTGGGGCTACCAGGGATACGCAGTATTTT.

This clone has only one observation. V and J are TRBV6-5 and TRBJ1-1; 9 nucleotides align to TRBD1. V lost 6 bases to trimming and J lost 2 bases; unmatched junction nucleotides: 7. CDR3 length: 15 amino acids. From germline, CDR1 is MNHEY and CDR2 SVGAGI. The CDR3 coding sequence is TGTGCCAGCAGAGGACAGGGGAAATTAAACACTGAAGCTTTCTTT. It translates to CASRGQGKLNTEAFF.

The J gene is TRBJ2-7, the V gene TRBV18; D is possibly TRBD1 (6 bases). Trimming took off 3 bases at V and 6 bases at J, with 15 bases between the two ends. CDR3 size: 14 residues. Germline CDR1 reads KGHSH; CDR2 reads LQKENI. CDR3 sequence reads: CASSPYRGGAEQYF. The CDR3 DNA reads as TGTGCCAGCTCACCCTACAGAGGGGGAGCCGAGCAGTACTTC.

The rearrangement joins TRBV27 to TRBJ2-3; D call uncertain. V was clipped by 6 bases and J by 6 bases, with 22 bases between them. Germline CDR1 and CDR2: MNHEY and SMNVEV (reference sequence). This CDR3 contains 16 residues. The CDR3 here is CASSDMSATLRDTQYF. CDR3 DNA sequence: TGTGCCAGCAGCGATATGAGCGCAACCCTTCGTGATACGCAGTATTTT.

The chain joins TRBV7-9 to TRBJ1-6, with D hard to call. The CDR3 loop spans 14 amino acids. The V gene lost 6 bases and the J gene lost 7 bases, with 13 bases spanning the gap. Germline V CDR1 and CDR2: SEHNR, FQNEAQ (reference sequence). The CDR3 DNA sequence: TGTGCCAGCAGTCAGGACGCAGGCAATTCACCCCTCCACTTT. It is translated as CASSQDAGNSPLHF.

This chain joins TRBV19 and TRBJ2-7; TRBD1 matches 9 bases. This CDR3 spans 14 amino acids. Germline V lookup: CDR1 LNHDA, CDR2 SQIVND (reference sequence). With 3 bases clipped from V and 5 bases from J, the junction kept 5 bases outside the gene matches. The CDR3 is CASSMGQGGDEQYF. The DNA for the CDR3 is TGTGCCAGTAGTATGGGACAGGGAGGGGACGAGCAGTACTTC.

The chain recombines TRBV9 with TRBJ2-3; D is perhaps TRBD2 (5 bases). The CDR3 is made up of 15 amino acids. In germline, CDR1 is SGDLS, CDR2 YYNGEE. V shed 1 base and J shed 0 bases, with 9 bases lying between them. The CDR3 DNA sequence: TGTGCCAGCAGCGTAATTGGGGAGAGCACAGATACGCAGTATTTT. Translating it yields CASSVIGESTDTQYF.

This clone was found once. The gene calls are TRBV27 and TRBJ1-1, with D unclear. V was trimmed by 2 bases and J by 7 bases, leaving 2 bases between them. In germline, CDR1 is MNHEY, CDR2 SMNVEV (reference sequence). CDR3 length: 10 amino acids. This CDR3 is CASSLDEAFF. In DNA form, the CDR3 reads TGTGCCAGCAGTTTAGATGAAGCTTTCTTT.

The V gene is TRBV10-3, the J gene TRBJ1-2; D gene uncertain. Germline-derived CDR1 and CDR2 are ENHRY and SYGVKD. Trimming removed 3 bases from V and 2 bases from J, with 10 bases in between. This CDR3 has 14 residues. CDR3 protein: CAISDPDRNYGYTF. Here the CDR3 DNA reads TGTGCCATCAGTGACCCGGACCGAAACTATGGCTACACCTTC.

This clone was seen only a few times. This chain uses TRBV11-3 with TRBJ2-1, with TRBD2 matching 9 bases. The V and J ends lost 6 bases and 5 bases, in that order; junction bases with no gene match: 8. Germline CDR1 reads SGHNT; CDR2 reads YENEEA. The CDR3 spans 15 residues. The chain's CDR3 is CASRKAGGLDNEQFF. The CDR3 DNA reads TGTGCCAGCAGGAAAGCGGGGGGTTTGGACAATGAGCAGTTCTTC.

In nucleotides, the CDR3 is TGTGCCAGCTCACCTCAGGGCGGGAACACTGAAGCTTTCTTT. It codes for CASSPQGGNTEAFF. This rearrangement joins TRBV18 to TRBJ1-1, with D perhaps TRBD1 (5 bases). CDR1 and CDR2 (germline): KGHSH, LQKENI. The V gene lost 3 bases and the J gene lost 1 base, with 9 bases spanning the gap. CDR3 length equals 14 residues. The full variable domain, with the rest looked up from reference TRBV18 and TRBJ1-1, is NAGVMQNPRHLVRRRGQEARLRCSPMKGHSHVYWYRQLPEEGLKFMVYLQKENIIDESGMPKERFSAEFPKEGPSILRIQQVVRGDSAAYFCASSPQGGNTEAFFGQGTRLTVV.

The chain has TRBV11-2 and TRBJ2-7; no reliable D call. The V and J ends lost 3 bases and 2 bases respectively, with 17 bases between them. CDR3 length equals 16 residues. Germline CDR1 is SGHAT and CDR2 is FQNNGV. The CDR3 here is CASSLKIGFPAYEQYF. CDR3 nucleotides: TGTGCCAGCAGCTTGAAAATCGGGTTCCCCGCCTACGAGCAGTACTTC.

The rearrangement joins TRBV7-8 to TRBJ2-7; 8 bases line up with TRBD2. J was trimmed by 2 bases and V by 2 bases; bases with no gene match: 5. The germline CDR1 and CDR2 sequences are SGHVS and FQNEAQ. This CDR3 spans 15 amino acids. The CDR3 sequence is CASSLRAGVPYEQYF. The CDR3 DNA reads as TGTGCCAGCAGCTTAAGAGCGGGGGTACCCTACGAGCAGTACTTC.

This clone has only a few counts. V gene TRBV7-9 combines with J gene TRBJ1-6; D not resolved. Germline CDR1 and CDR2: SEHNR and FQNEAQ (reference sequence). Trimming cost V 3 bases and J 10 bases, with 7 bases left between them. The CDR3 has 12 amino acids. The CDR3 DNA sequence: TGTGCCAGCAGCTTTGGTGACTCACCCCTCCACTTT. Protein product: CASSFGDSPLHF. The complete variable domain, with remaining parts taken from reference TRBV7-9 and TRBJ1-6, reads DTGVSQNPRHKITKRGQNVTFRCDPISEHNRLYWYRQTLGQGPEFLTYFQNEAQLEKSRLLSDRFSAERPKGSFSTLEIQRTEQGDSAMYLCASSFGDSPLHFGNGTRLTVT.

J is TRBJ2-7 and V is TRBV5-1; TRBD1 aligns across 9 bases. The CDR3 is made up of 16 amino acids. CDR1 is SGHRS and CDR2 is YFSETQ in the germline V gene. V lost 0 bases to trimming and J lost 5 bases; unmatched junction nucleotides: 9. The CDR3 loop reads CASSLESGTGFDEQYF. CDR3 bases: TGCGCCAGCAGCTTGGAATCTGGGACAGGGTTCGACGAGCAGTACTTC.

The chain couples TRBV5-1 to TRBJ2-3, with D perhaps given as TRBD1 or TRBD2 (5 bases each). The CDR3 has 14 residues. Trimming took off 4 bases at V and 2 bases at J, with 11 bases between the two ends. Germline lookup yields CDR1 SGHRS and CDR2 YFSETQ. CDR3 in amino acids: CASSPAGTTDTQYF. Written as DNA, the CDR3 is TGCGCCAGCAGCCCCGCCGGGACCACAGATACGCAGTATTTT.

The rearrangement joins TRBV6-5 to TRBJ2-5; D is undetermined. CDR1 is MNHEY, CDR2 SVGAGI, per germline. Trimming took 4 bases from V and 5 from J, leaving 20 bases between them. This CDR3 is built from 16 residues. CDR3 DNA: TGTGCCAGCAGTTCGCCTGGATCCCCGACCGGGGAGACCCAGTACTTC. Residues: CASSSPGSPTGETQYF.

This clone has only a few counts. This sequence joins TRBV5-5 and TRBJ2-1; D is perhaps TRBD2 (5 bases). The CDR3 length is 13 residues. Germline values: CDR1 SGHKS, CDR2 YYEKEE (reference sequence). V was trimmed by 1 base and J by 9 bases, leaving 11 bases between them. CDR3 in amino acids: CASSLPPGIEQFF. The DNA for the CDR3 is TGTGCCAGCAGCTTGCCCCCGGGGATTGAGCAGTTCTTC.

The chain links TRBV9 to TRBJ2-7; 15 bases agree with TRBD2. The J segment lost 7 bases and the V segment lost 4 bases, leaving 9 bases of the junction unmatched. Germline V gene sequence: CDR1 SGDLS, CDR2 YYNGEE. CDR3 length: 16 residues. The CDR3 nucleotides are TGTGCCAGCAGCCCGGGGACTAGCGGGAGGAGAAGTGAGCAGTACTTC. Translated, it gives CASSPGTSGRRSEQYF.

This clone was observed a few times. The rearrangement uses TRBV6-5 and TRBJ1-1; D call uncertain. Trimming cost V 6 bases and J 0 bases, with 14 bases left between them. Germline lookup yields CDR1 MNHEY and CDR2 SVGAGI. This CDR3 is built from 15 residues. The DNA for the CDR3 is TGTGCCAGCAGATCCCGAGGGCCCCTGAACACTGAAGCTTTCTTT. It is translated as CASRSRGPLNTEAFF.

The V gene is TRBV27, the J gene TRBJ2-5, with 7 bases that match TRBD2. Germline CDR1 MNHEY, CDR2 SMNVEV (reference sequence). V lost 3 bases, J lost 5 bases, and 9 bases stayed unmatched. The CDR3 has 15 residues. CDR3 nucleotides: TGTGCCAGCAGTTTGAGGACTCCGCGGGGGGAGACCCAGTACTTC. Translating gives CASSLRTPRGETQYF.

This clone appeared once. This chain uses TRBV11-2 with TRBJ1-5; D not resolved. Germline CDR1 reads SGHAT; CDR2 reads FQNNGV. Trimming pared 5 bases from V and 5 bases from J, leaving 7 bases between. This CDR3 region has 12 residues. CDR3 DNA sequence: TGTGCCAGCAGCGCTGAGGATCAGCCCCAGCATTTT. Its protein is CASSAEDQPQHF. Supplemented by reference TRBV11-2 and TRBJ1-5, the full variable domain reads EAGVAQSPRYKIIEKRQSVAFWCNPISGHATLYWYQQILGQGPKLLIQFQNNGVVDDSQLPKDRFSAERLKGVDSTLKIQPAKLEDSAVYLCASSAEDQPQHFGDGTRLSIL.

The chain is built from TRBV29-1 and TRBJ2-7; TRBD1 matches at 7 bases. The CDR3 runs to 11 residues. Losses at the gene ends were 6 bases for V and 2 bases for J; bases not matched to a gene: 1. CDR1 SQVTM and CDR2 ANQGSEA come from the germline V gene. In DNA, the CDR3 is TGCAGCGTGCAGGGGGCCTACGAGCAGTACTTC. Translating gives CSVQGAYEQYF.

The chain couples TRBV7-8 to TRBJ2-3, with D hard to call. The CDR3 has 14 residues. Trimming stripped 3 bases from V and 0 bases from J, with 7 bases between. Per the germline V gene, CDR1 is SGHVS and CDR2 is FQNEAQ. The CDR3 DNA sequence: TGTGCCAGCAGCTTTCGCTCCAGCACAGATACGCAGTATTTT. Translated: CASSFRSSTDTQYF.

The genes are TRBV14 and TRBJ1-1; the D gene is possibly TRBD1 (6 bases). CDR3 length: 14 amino acids. The germline V gene encodes CDR1 SGHDN and CDR2 FVKESK. The V gene lost 3 bases and the J gene lost 5 bases, with 13 bases spanning the gap. The CDR3 loop is CASSHLQGLTEAFF. As DNA, the CDR3 is TGTGCCAGCAGCCACTTACAGGGTCTTACTGAAGCTTTCTTT.

The chain links TRBV19 to TRBJ1-1, with D unresolved. The CDR3 totals 14 residues. Trimming cost V 4 bases and J 4 bases, with 13 bases left between them. In germline, CDR1 is LNHDA, CDR2 SQIVND (reference sequence). The CDR3 DNA is TGTGCCAGTAGTAGATCGACTTCGAGCACTGAAGCTTTCTTT. Translated: CASSRSTSSTEAFF.

The chain carries TRBV29-1 and TRBJ1-4, with a possible D match to TRBD1 (5 bases). This CDR3 is 13 amino acids long. CDR1 SQVTM and CDR2 ANQGSEA come from the germline V gene. V lost 4 bases, J lost 4 bases, and 10 bases lay in between. The CDR3 loop is CSVVLGGNEKLFF. As DNA, the CDR3 is TGCAGCGTTGTCCTGGGGGGTAATGAAAAACTGTTTTTT.

CDR3 DNA: TGTGCCAGCAGCCCCGGACAGGGGGGCGGGTCTGGGGCCAACGTCCTGACTTTC. It codes for CASSPGQGGGSGANVLTF. The rearrangement uses TRBV7-9 and TRBJ2-6; TRBD1 matches at 10 bases. The CDR3 consists of 18 residues. V lost 5 bases to trimming and J lost 1 base; unmatched junction nucleotides: 8. Germline V lookup: CDR1 SEHNR, CDR2 FQNEAQ (reference sequence).